Listed below are T cell receptor beta chains from one sample, sequenced in a study of regulatory T cells in long-lasting Graves disease. TCRdb ran MiXCR on the multiplex PCR reads and lists one entry per CDR3 protein. The sample consists of some 280,000 distinct CDR3 sequences, 22% of them appearing once. The sample consisted of peripheral blood mononuclear cells (PBMCs), taken when the disease was refractory, from a patient treated with antithyroid drugs. These receptor sequences come from a female donor with Graves disease. Each CDR3 is given with its conserved first and last residue. D genes are given only for firm matches. Clone size, where shown, is once, few, many, or a class for clones that have expanded.

v_gene	abundance	d_gene	j_gene	CDR3nt	CDR3aa
TRBV28	many	.	TRBJ1-4	TGTGCCAGCAGGGAACAGGGACTTCAGGAAAAACTGTTTTTT	CASREQGLQEKLFF
TRBV15	many	TRBD2	TRBJ2-7	TGTGCCACCAGCAGCACATCACTAGCGGGAGGCTACGAGCAGTACTTC	CATSSTSLAGGYEQYF
TRBV2	many	.	TRBJ2-7	TGTGCCAGCAGTGAGTTGCGGTGGAGAAACTACGAGCAGTACTTC	CASSELRWRNYEQYF
TRBV7-6	many	TRBD2	TRBJ2-7	TGTGCCAGCAGCTTGGGACTAGCGGGGCCTTCCTACGAGCAGTACTTC	CASSLGLAGPSYEQYF
TRBV7-8	.	.	TRBJ1-1	TGTGCCAGCAGCCACCCAGTGCGGAACACTGAAGCTTTCTTT	CASSHPVRNTEAFF
TRBV4-3	.	.	TRBJ2-7	TGCGCCAGCAGCCAAGATCCCGGGAGCTCCTACGAGCAGTACTTC	CASSQDPGSSYEQYF
TRBV2	.	.	TRBJ2-6	TGTGCCAGCAGCCCGGGCCTCTCTGGGGCCAACGTCCTGACTTTC	CASSPGLSGANVLTF
TRBV18	many	.	TRBJ2-6	TGTGCCAGCTCACCAGAGGGGTCTGGGGCCAACGTCCTGACTTTC	CASSPEGSGANVLTF
TRBV7-9	.	TRBD1	TRBJ1-2	TGTGCCAGCAGCTTCGGCGTTTCCGACAGGGGGCCCTATGGCTACACCTTC	CASSFGVSDRGPYGYTF
TRBV10-3	.	TRBD1	TRBJ2-2	TGTGCCATCAGCATCGCCGGGACAGGGAACACCGGGGAGCTGTTTTTT	CAISIAGTGNTGELFF
TRBV6-2/TRBV6-3	many	.	TRBJ2-5	TGTGCCAGCAGTGAAGATGGGGTTTTTGAGACCCAGTACTTC	CASSEDGVFETQYF
TRBV28	.	.	TRBJ2-3	TGTGCCAGCAGTTTATTTTCGGGAGAGGCAGATACGCAGTATTTT	CASSLFSGEADTQYF
TRBV11-2	few	.	TRBJ2-2	TGTGCCAGCAGCTTTTTAGGGACTGGGAAAACCGGGGAGCTGTTTTTT	CASSFLGTGKTGELFF
TRBV4-1	.	.	TRBJ1-1	TGCGCCAGCAGCCAAGAACTAAGATACACTGAAGCTTTCTTT	CASSQELRYTEAFF
TRBV7-2	.	TRBD1	TRBJ2-3	TGTGCCAGCAGCTTTACTTTCGGGACAGGGGGCGGAGATACGCAGTATTTT	CASSFTFGTGGGDTQYF
TRBV13	few	.	TRBJ2-7	TGTGCCAGCAGCTTAGGGCCGGTGACCTACGAGCAGTACTTC	CASSLGPVTYEQYF
TRBV7-6	once	.	TRBJ2-3	TGTGCCAGCAGCTTCTGGGCAGATACGCAGTATTTT	CASSFWADTQYF
TRBV20-1	once	.	TRBJ2-3	TGCAGTGCCTTAGCCGGGGATACGCAGTATTTT	CSALAGDTQYF
TRBV28	many	TRBD1	TRBJ1-5	TGTGCCAGCAGCAGGGACAGGGAGGGTCAGCCCCAGCATTTT	CASSRDREGQPQHF
TRBV29-1	many	.	TRBJ2-4	TGCAGCGGAGGCAACCTAGCCAAAAACATTCAGTACTTC	CSGGNLAKNIQYF
TRBV7-2	few	.	TRBJ2-7	TGTGCCAGCAGCTCGGACTCGCACAGGGCCTACGAGCAGTACTTC	CASSSDSHRAYEQYF
TRBV6-5	many	TRBD1	TRBJ2-7	TGTGCCAGCAGTTACTCTCAGGGGCAGGGGGCCGACGAGCAGTACTTC	CASSYSQGQGADEQYF
TRBV29-1	.	.	TRBJ1-1	TGCAGCGTTGAGTCCGGCAGCTCGAACACTGAAGCTTTCTTT	CSVESGSSNTEAFF
TRBV29-1	.	.	TRBJ2-7	TGCAGCGTTGAAGACGGGTCAGGGTTCTCCTACGAGCAGTACTTC	CSVEDGSGFSYEQYF
TRBV5-1	few	TRBD2	TRBJ2-7	TGCGCCAGCAGCGAGACTAGCGGCCCCTACGAGCAGTACTTC	CASSETSGPYEQYF
TRBV28	many	.	TRBJ1-1	TGTGCCAGCAGTCTCGGGAAGTTTGAAGCTTTCTTT	CASSLGKFEAFF
TRBV6-5	.	.	TRBJ2-5	TGTGCCAGCAGTTACAGGGGGGGATCCGAACAAGAGACCCAGTACTTC	CASSYRGGSEQETQYF
TRBV7-9	.	TRBD2	TRBJ2-5	TGTGCCAGCAGCTCACCGGGACTAGCAGAAGAGACCCAGTACTTC	CASSSPGLAEETQYF
TRBV27	many	.	TRBJ2-7	TGTGCCAGCAGTTTTAGGAGCTCCTACGAGCAGTACTTC	CASSFRSSYEQYF
TRBV7-9	few	.	TRBJ2-6	TGTGCCGGCTTGAAGACTGGGGCCAACGTCCTGACTTTC	CAGLKTGANVLTF
TRBV6-1	.	.	TRBJ1-6	TGTGCCAGCAGTGAAGTTTTTACCCTCCACTTT	CASSEVFTLHF
TRBV5-8	many	TRBD1	TRBJ1-1	TGTGCCAGCAGCGAAATCACAGGGGCCACTGAAGCTTTCTTT	CASSEITGATEAFF
TRBV6-5	many	.	TRBJ2-7	TGTGCCAGCAGTTACGGCCCGGAGGAGAGTTACGAGCAGTACTTC	CASSYGPEESYEQYF
TRBV27	few	.	TRBJ2-2	TGTGCCAGCAGTTTTAATGTCGGGGAGCTGTTTTTT	CASSFNVGELFF
TRBV29-1	.	.	TRBJ2-2	TGCAGCGTTGAAGATCGGGGGAACACCGGGGAGCTGTTTTTT	CSVEDRGNTGELFF
TRBV7-2	many	TRBD1	TRBJ2-6	TGTGCCAGCAGCCGACGCACAGGGGCTGGGGCCAACGTCCTGACTTTC	CASSRRTGAGANVLTF
TRBV28	few	TRBD2	TRBJ2-1	TGTGCCAGCAGTTTACCCACCTTCCTAGCGGGAGGGCCGAATGAGCAGTTCTTC	CASSLPTFLAGGPNEQFF
TRBV2	few	.	TRBJ2-3	TGTGCCAGCAGTGTAGTGACTACCAGCACAGATACGCAGTATTTT	CASSVVTTSTDTQYF
TRBV12-3/TRBV12-4	many	.	TRBJ2-7	TGTGCCAGCGCACAGGGAGATAGCGCCTACGAGCAGTACTTC	CASAQGDSAYEQYF
TRBV6-2/TRBV6-3	.	.	TRBJ2-7	TGTGCCAGCAGCCACGAATCTGGGAACTCCTACGAGCAGTACTTC	CASSHESGNSYEQYF
TRBV11-2	few	TRBD2	TRBJ2-7	TGTGCCAGCAGCTTAGAAGGCGGTAGCGGGTCCTACGAGCAGTACTTC	CASSLEGGSGSYEQYF
TRBV5-5	.	.	TRBJ1-1	TGTGCCAGCAGCTTGGGCAGGCTTATTGGGTACACTGAAGCTTTCTTT	CASSLGRLIGYTEAFF
TRBV10-2	many	TRBD1	TRBJ2-7	TGCGCCAGCAGTGAGTTCGCGGGACAGGGCTACGAGCAGTACTTC	CASSEFAGQGYEQYF
TRBV28	many	TRBD1	TRBJ2-7	TGTGCCAGCAGCGCCCCGACAGGGATCATCTACGAGCAGTACTTC	CASSAPTGIIYEQYF
TRBV2	many	.	TRBJ1-4	TGTGCCAGCAGTGACCCTCGGGGCGTAGGTGAAAAACTGTTTTTT	CASSDPRGVGEKLFF
TRBV20-1	few	TRBD2	TRBJ2-5	TGCAGTGCTAGAGAACTAGCGGGAGTTGAGACCCAGTACTTC	CSARELAGVETQYF
TRBV5-1	.	TRBD2	TRBJ2-4	TGCGCCAGCAGCTTGGGAGCGGGAGGGCCTGCCAAAAACATTCAGTACTTC	CASSLGAGGPAKNIQYF
TRBV10-2	few	.	TRBJ2-2	TGCGCCAGCAGTGAGGGGGATCACGGGGAGCTGTTTTTT	CASSEGDHGELFF
TRBV27	.	TRBD2	TRBJ2-7	TGTGCCAGCAGTCCACTAGCGGGAGCCCCCTACGAGCAGTACTTC	CASSPLAGAPYEQYF
TRBV9	.	TRBD2	TRBJ2-5	TGTGCCAGCAGCATAACTAGCGGAGGCCAAGAGACCCAGTACTTC	CASSITSGGQETQYF
TRBV7-6	.	TRBD2	TRBJ2-3	TGTGCCAGCAGCCGACGACTAGCGGGAGGCACAGATACGCAGTATTTT	CASSRRLAGGTDTQYF
TRBV28	many	TRBD1	TRBJ1-2	TGTGCCAGCAGTCCTCCGGGACAGCACTATGGCTACACCTTC	CASSPPGQHYGYTF